Shown below are 3 T cell receptor beta chains from a single sample sequenced in a study of beta chain features in type 1 diabetes. Isolated RNA was reverse transcribed in full, so expressed TCRB transcripts were sequenced. Libraries were prepared by immunoSEQ multiplex PCR; TCRdb keeps only in-frame clonotypes and omits some of them. The data contain approximately 170,000 clones, approximately 8.4% of them singletons. The sample consisted of central memory CD4+ T cells from blood. These receptors were collected from a woman aged 18-29 years in good health.

This clone was detected a few times. V and J are TRBV2 and TRBJ1-6, with D maybe TRBD1 (6 bases). The V end lost 4 bases, the J end lost 10 bases, and 11 bases lay between the germline ends. The CDR3 loop spans 13 amino acids. CDR1 and CDR2 from the germline V gene are SNHLY and FYNNEI. CDR3 region: CASSVTGRSPLHF. As DNA, the CDR3 is TGTGCCAGCAGTGTAACAGGGCGGTCACCCCTCCACTTT.

A few counts support this clone. This chain links TRBV18 with TRBJ1-5; D gene uncertain. The CDR3 sequence is 13 residues long. V lost 2 bases to trimming and J lost 5 bases, with 7 bases between them. Germline loops: CDR1 KGHSH, CDR2 LQKENI. The CDR3 DNA is TGTGCCAGCTCACCAGGGAGTGATCAGCCCCAGCATTTT. This translates into CASSPGSDQPQHF.

This clone appeared a few times. The chain links TRBV15 to TRBJ2-7, with 14 positions matching TRBD2. V lost 2 bases, J lost 7 bases, and 7 bases stayed unmatched. The CDR3 loop spans 16 amino acids. Germline V lookup: CDR1 LNHNV, CDR2 YYDKDF (reference sequence). In DNA, the CDR3 is TGTGCCACCAGCAGACGGGGACTAGCGGGAGCGGGGGAGCAGTACTTC. Translation: CATSRRGLAGAGEQYF.